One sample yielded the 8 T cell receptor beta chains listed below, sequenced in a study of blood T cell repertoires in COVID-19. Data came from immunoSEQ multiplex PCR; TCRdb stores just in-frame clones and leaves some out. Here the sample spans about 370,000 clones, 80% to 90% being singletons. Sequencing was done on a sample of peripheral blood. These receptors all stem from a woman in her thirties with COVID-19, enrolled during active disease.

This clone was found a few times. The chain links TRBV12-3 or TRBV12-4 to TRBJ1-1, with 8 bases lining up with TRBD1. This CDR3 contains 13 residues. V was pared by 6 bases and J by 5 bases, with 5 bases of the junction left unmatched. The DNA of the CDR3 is TGTGCCAGCAGCCGGACAGGGTGGACTGAAGCTTTCTTT. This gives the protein CASSRTGWTEAFF.

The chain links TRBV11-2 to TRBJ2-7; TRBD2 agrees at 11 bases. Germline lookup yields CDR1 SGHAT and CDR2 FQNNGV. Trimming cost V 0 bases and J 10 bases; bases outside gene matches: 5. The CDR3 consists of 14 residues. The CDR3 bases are TGTGCCAGCAGCTTAGATCGGACTAGCGGGCGCCAGTACGTC. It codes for CASSLDRTSGRQYV.

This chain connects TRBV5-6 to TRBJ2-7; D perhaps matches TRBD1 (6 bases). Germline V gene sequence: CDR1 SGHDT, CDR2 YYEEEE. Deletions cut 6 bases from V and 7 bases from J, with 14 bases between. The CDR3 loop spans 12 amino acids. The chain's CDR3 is CASNREGGEQYF. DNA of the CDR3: TGTGCCAGCAACAGGGAAGGTGGGGAGCAGTACTTC.

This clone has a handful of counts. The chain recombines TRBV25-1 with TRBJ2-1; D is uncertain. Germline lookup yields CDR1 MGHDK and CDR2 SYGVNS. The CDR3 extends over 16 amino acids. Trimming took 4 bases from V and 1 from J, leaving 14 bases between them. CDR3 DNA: TGTGCCAGCAGTGTGGTCATGAAGAGTTCCTACAATGAGCAGTTCTTC. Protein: CASSVVMKSSYNEQFF.

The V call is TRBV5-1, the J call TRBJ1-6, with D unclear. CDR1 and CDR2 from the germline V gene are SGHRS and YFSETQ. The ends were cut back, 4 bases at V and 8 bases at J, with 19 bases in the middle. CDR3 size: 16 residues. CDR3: CASSPGRGGLDSPLHF. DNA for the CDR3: TGCGCCAGCAGCCCTGGTCGGGGTGGCCTAGATTCACCCCTCCACTTT.

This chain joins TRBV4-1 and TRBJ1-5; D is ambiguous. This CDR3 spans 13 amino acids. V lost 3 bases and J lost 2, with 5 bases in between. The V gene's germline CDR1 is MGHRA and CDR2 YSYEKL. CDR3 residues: CASSHGGNQPQHF. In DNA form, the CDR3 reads TGCGCCAGCAGCCACGGGGGCAATCAGCCCCAGCATTTT.

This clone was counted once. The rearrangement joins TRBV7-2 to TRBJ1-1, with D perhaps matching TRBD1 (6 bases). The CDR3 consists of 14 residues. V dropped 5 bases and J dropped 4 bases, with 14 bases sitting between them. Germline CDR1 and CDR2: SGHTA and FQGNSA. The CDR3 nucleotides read TGTGCCAGCAGCCCCCAGGTCAGGGGCACTGAAGCTTTCTTT. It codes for CASSPQVRGTEAFF. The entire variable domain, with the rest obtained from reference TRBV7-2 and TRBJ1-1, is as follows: GAGVSQSPSNKVTEKGKDVELRCDPISGHTALYWYRQSLGQGLEFLIYFQGNSAPDKSGLPSDRFSAERTGGSVSTLTIQRTQQEDSAVYLCASSPQVRGTEAFFGQGTRLTVV.

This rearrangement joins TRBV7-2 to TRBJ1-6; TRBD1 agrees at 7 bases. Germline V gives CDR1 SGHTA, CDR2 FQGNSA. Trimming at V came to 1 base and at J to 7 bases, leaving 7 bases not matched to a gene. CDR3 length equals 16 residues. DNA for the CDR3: TGTGCCAGCAGCTTAGGGGCCGACAGGGTAAATTCACCCCTCCACTTT. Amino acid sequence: CASSLGADRVNSPLHF. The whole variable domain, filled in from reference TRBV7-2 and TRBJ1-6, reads GAGVSQSPSNKVTEKGKDVELRCDPISGHTALYWYRQSLGQGLEFLIYFQGNSAPDKSGLPSDRFSAERTGGSVSTLTIQRTQQEDSAVYLCASSLGADRVNSPLHFGNGTRLTVT.